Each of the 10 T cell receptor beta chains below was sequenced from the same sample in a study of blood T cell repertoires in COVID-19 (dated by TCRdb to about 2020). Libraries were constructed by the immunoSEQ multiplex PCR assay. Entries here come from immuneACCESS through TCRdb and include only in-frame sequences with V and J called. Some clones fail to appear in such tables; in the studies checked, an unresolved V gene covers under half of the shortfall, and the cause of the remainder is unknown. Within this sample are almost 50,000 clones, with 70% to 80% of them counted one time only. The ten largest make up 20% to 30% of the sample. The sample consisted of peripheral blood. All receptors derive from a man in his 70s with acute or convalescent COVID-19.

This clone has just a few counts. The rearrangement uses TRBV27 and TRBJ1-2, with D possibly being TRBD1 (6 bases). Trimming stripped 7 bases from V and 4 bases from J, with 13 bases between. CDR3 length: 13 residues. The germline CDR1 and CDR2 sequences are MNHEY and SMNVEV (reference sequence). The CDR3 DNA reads TGTGCCAGCACCTTAAAACAGGGCTATGGCTACACCTTC. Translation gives CASTLKQGYGYTF.

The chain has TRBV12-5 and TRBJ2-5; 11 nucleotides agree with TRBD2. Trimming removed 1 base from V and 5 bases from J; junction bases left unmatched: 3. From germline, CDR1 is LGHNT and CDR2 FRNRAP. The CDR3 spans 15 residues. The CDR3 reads CASGLGSGGAETQYF. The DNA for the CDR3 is TGTGCTAGTGGTTTGGGTAGCGGGGGGGCGGAGACCCAGTACTTC.

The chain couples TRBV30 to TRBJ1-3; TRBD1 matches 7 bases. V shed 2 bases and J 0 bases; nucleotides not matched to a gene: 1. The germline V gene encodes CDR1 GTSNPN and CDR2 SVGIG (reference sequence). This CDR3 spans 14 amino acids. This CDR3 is CAWSSGGSGNTIYF. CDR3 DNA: TGTGCCTGGAGTTCAGGGGGCTCTGGAAACACCATATATTTT.

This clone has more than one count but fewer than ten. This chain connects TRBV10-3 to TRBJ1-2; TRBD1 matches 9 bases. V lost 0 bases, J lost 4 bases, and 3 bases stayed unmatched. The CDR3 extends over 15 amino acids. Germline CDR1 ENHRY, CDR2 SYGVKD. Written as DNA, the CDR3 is TGTGCCATCAGTGAGTCGACAGGGGGGGGCTATGGCTACACCTTC. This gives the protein CAISESTGGGYGYTF.

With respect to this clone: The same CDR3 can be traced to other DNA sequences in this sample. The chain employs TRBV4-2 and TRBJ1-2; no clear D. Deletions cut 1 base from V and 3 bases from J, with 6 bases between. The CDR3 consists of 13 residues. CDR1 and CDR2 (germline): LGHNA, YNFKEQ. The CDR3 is CASSQGRDYGYTF. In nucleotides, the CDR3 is TGTGCCAGCAGCCAAGGGAGGGACTATGGCTACACCTTC.

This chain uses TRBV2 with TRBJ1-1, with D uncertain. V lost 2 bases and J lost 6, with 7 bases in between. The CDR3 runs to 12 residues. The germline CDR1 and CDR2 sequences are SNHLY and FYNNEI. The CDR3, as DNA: TGTGCCAGCAGTGAACTGAGAGCTGAAGCTTTCTTT. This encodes CASSELRAEAFF.

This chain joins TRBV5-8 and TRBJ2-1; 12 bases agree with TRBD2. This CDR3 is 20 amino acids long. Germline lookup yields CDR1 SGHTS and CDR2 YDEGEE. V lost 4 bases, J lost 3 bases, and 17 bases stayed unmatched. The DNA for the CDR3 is TGTGCCAGCAGCCCTGCCCCGACTAGCGGGAGAAGGTGGGTCTACAATGAGCAGTTCTTC. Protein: CASSPAPTSGRRWVYNEQFF.

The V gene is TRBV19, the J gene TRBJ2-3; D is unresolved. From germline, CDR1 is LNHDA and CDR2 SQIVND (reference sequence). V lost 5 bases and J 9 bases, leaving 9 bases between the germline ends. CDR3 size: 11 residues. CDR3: CASSEEGTQYF. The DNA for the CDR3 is TGTGCCAGTAGTGAGGAAGGCACGCAGTATTTT.

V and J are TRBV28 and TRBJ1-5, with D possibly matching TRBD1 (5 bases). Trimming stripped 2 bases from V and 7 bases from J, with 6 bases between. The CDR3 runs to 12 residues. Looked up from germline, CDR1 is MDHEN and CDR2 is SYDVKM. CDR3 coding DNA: TGTGCCAGCAGTTTAGGGGCCCAGCCCCAGCATTTT. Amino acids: CASSLGAQPQHF.

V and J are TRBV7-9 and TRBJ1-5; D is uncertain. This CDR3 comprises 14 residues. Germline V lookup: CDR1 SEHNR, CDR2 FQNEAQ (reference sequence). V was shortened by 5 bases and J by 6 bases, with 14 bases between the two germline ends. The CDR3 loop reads CASSPGRVGQPQHF. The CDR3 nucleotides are TGTGCCAGCAGCCCCGGGAGGGTGGGTCAGCCCCAGCATTTT.